This T cell receptor (beta chain) was found in a study of T cells in Graves' hyperthyroidism and ophthalmopathy. In its sample, this clonotype was seen a few times. Its antigen is undetermined. Broader study findings: From stable hyperthyroidism, ophthalmopathy was separated by a 13 V-J model. Most clonotypes that expanded in the thyroid above 0.001 also showed up in blood.

Germline trimming cut 2 bases from V and 6 bases from J; bases unmatched to any gene: 10. The CDR3 loop spans 15 amino acids. Germline V gives CDR1 SGHDN, CDR2 FVKESK. Amplification yielded TCR beta CDR3 regions, with RNA transcripts as the source. A set of HTBI primers served as the primers for a first-round RT-PCR of the TCR CDR3. In TCRdb, the multiplex PCR reads were re-called with MiXCR into one record per CDR3 protein. The sample includes around 660,000 distinct CDR3 sequences, roughly 46% seen only once; the top ten take more than 7%. Clinicians diagnosed patients from clinical symptoms, serum thyroxine and TRAb, thyroid ultrasound and orbital computed tomography.

This chain connects TRBV14 to TRBJ2-7; 7 nucleotides line up with TRBD2. The receptor was derived from an adult man with Graves' disease, either hyperthyroidism or ophthalmopathy (not recorded which). The sequenced material came from peripheral blood or thyroid tissue (not recorded which). This CDR3 reads CASSQLRGVAGEQYF. The CDR3 nucleotides read TGTGCCAGCAGCCAACTACGGGGGGTTGCTGGCGAGCAGTACTTC.